Below, 28 T cell receptor beta chains from the same sample are listed, as sequenced in a study of blood T cell repertoires in COVID-19. Profiled with immunoSEQ multiplex PCR; TCRdb holds only in-frame clones, not every one. In the table there are about 160,000 clones, 79% of which are singletons. The sequenced sample consisted of peripheral blood. These TCRs come from a woman aged 60 to 75 with COVID-19, enrolled during active disease.

The rearrangement links TRBV27 to TRBJ2-7, with 7 bases lining up with TRBD1. V shed 3 bases and J 12 bases; nucleotides not matched to a gene: 17. In germline, CDR1 is MNHEY, CDR2 SMNVEV (reference sequence). The CDR3 extends over 15 amino acids. CDR3 sequence: CASSLGPDRECGAYV. Here the CDR3 DNA reads TGTGCCAGCAGTTTGGGGCCCGACAGGGAATGTGGGGCGTACGTC.

A few counts support this clone. The V gene is TRBV2, the J gene TRBJ2-7, with D maybe TRBD1 (5 bases). The length of the CDR3 is 13 residues. V dropped 7 bases and J dropped 5 bases, with 15 bases sitting between them. Germline CDR1 SNHLY, CDR2 FYNNEI. CDR3: CASIFSSGNEQYV. CDR3 sequence (DNA): TGTGCCAGCATTTTTTCCTCAGGGAACGAGCAGTACGTC.

The chain's CDR3 is CASSSNPGVEQYV. Written as DNA, the CDR3 is TGTGCCAGCAGCTCCAACCCCGGGGTCGAGCAGTACGTC. This chain links TRBV7-8 with TRBJ2-7, with D maybe TRBD2 (5 bases). Trimming shortened V by 4 bases and J by 6 bases, and 13 bases separated the two germline ends. This CDR3 comprises 13 residues. Germline V lookup: CDR1 SGHVS, CDR2 FQNEAQ.

This clone has only a few counts. The chain carries TRBV5-5 and TRBJ2-6; 7 nucleotides agree with TRBD2. Germline assignment: CDR1 SGHKS and CDR2 YYEKEE (reference sequence). Trimming at V came to 0 bases and at J to 0 bases, leaving 9 bases not matched to a gene. The CDR3 has 19 amino acids. The CDR3 region has the DNA TGTGCCAGCAGCTTGGGGGCCAAGGGAGGGGACTCTGGGGCCAACGTCCTGACTTTC. Amino acid sequence: CASSLGAKGGDSGANVLTF.

The rearrangement uses TRBV18 and TRBJ2-1, with D possibly TRBD2 on 6 matching bases. V dropped 2 bases and J dropped 14 bases, with 22 bases sitting between them. The CDR3 sequence is 15 residues long. Germline V gene lookup returns CDR1 KGHSH and CDR2 LQKENI. The CDR3 region has the DNA TGTGCCAGCTCACCATACCGGGACTCCGGGGCCGGTGAGTTCTTC. Its translation is CASSPYRDSGAGEFF.

In nucleotides, the CDR3 is TGCGCCAGCAGCTTCCGGGAGGCCGCCGGGGAGCTGTTTTTT. Translation: CASSFREAAGELFF. The chain uses TRBV5-1 and TRBJ2-2, with TRBD2 matching over 7 bases. Germline CDR1 SGHRS, CDR2 YFSETQ. The V and J ends lost 2 bases and 6 bases, in that order; junction bases with no gene match: 4. This CDR3 contains 14 residues.

The gene calls are TRBV6-6 and TRBJ2-7; D may be TRBD2 (6 bases). CDR1 MNHNY and CDR2 SVGAGI come from the germline V gene (reference sequence). The ends were cut back, 6 bases at V and 5 bases at J, with 17 bases in the middle. CDR3 length equals 14 residues. The CDR3 protein is CASRSGGAGDEQYV. CDR3 nucleotides: TGTGCCAGCAGGTCCGGAGGGGCTGGGGACGAGCAGTACGTC.

The chain has TRBV7-2 and TRBJ1-6, with D tentatively TRBD1 (6 bases). The ends were cut back, 2 bases at V and 7 bases at J, with 12 bases in the middle. The germline CDR1 and CDR2 sequences are SGHTA and FQGNSA. There are 15 residues in the CDR3. The CDR3 reads CASSLNPGANSPLHF. CDR3 DNA sequence: TGTGCCAGCAGCTTAAATCCAGGGGCCAATTCACCCCTCCACTTT.

The genes are TRBV9 and TRBJ2-2, with TRBD2 as a possible D gene (5 bases). Trimming took 4 bases from V and 0 from J, leaving 13 bases between them. In germline, CDR1 is SGDLS, CDR2 YYNGEE. CDR3 length: 16 amino acids. CDR3 DNA: TGTGCCAGCAGCCCCCGGACTGCCGCGAACACCGGGGAGCTGTTTTTT. It yields the protein CASSPRTAANTGELFF.

The chain couples TRBV11-2 to TRBJ2-5; 7 bases fit TRBD2. This CDR3 is 13 amino acids long. V shed 5 bases and J 7 bases; nucleotides not matched to a gene: 7. The germline CDR1 and CDR2 sequences are SGHAT and FQNNGV. CDR3 DNA sequence: TGTGCCAGCAGCACCCAGCGGGACGGGACCCAGTACTTC. The encoded protein is CASSTQRDGTQYF.

This clone was detected once. The chain couples TRBV11-3 to TRBJ2-4; 11 bases align to TRBD1. J was trimmed by 7 bases and V by 5 bases; bases with no gene match: 4. This CDR3 is 14 amino acids long. Germline V gene sequence: CDR1 SGHNT, CDR2 YENEEA. Here the CDR3 reads CASSHRDRGNIQYF. As DNA, the CDR3 is TGTGCCAGCAGCCACCGGGACAGGGGGAACATTCAGTACTTC.

The V call is TRBV28, the J call TRBJ2-3; 9 bases match TRBD2. Trimming at V came to 7 bases and at J to 2 bases, leaving 7 bases not matched to a gene. The CDR3 length is 15 residues. Germline V CDR1 and CDR2: MDHEN, SYDVKM. The CDR3 DNA reads as TGTGCCAGCAAGGAGGGCGGGAGGGCCACAGATACGCAGTATTTT. It encodes CASKEGGRATDTQYF.

V and J are TRBV7-8 and TRBJ2-5; no clear D gene. Germline CDR1 and CDR2: SGHVS and FQNEAQ. V was trimmed by 5 bases and J by 4 bases, leaving 11 bases between them. This CDR3 region has 13 residues. CDR3 sequence: CASSTSRGETQYF. CDR3 nucleotides: TGTGCCAGCAGCACCAGTAGAGGAGAGACCCAGTACTTC.

The chain combines TRBV4-2 with TRBJ1-4; no reliable D call. V was clipped by 4 bases and J by 8 bases, with 14 bases between them. The CDR3 contains 14 residues. Germline V gives CDR1 LGHNA, CDR2 YNFKEQ. The CDR3 DNA is TGTGCCAGCAGCCGAGACTCGGGTGGCGAAAAACTGTTTTTT. This sequence encodes CASSRDSGGEKLFF.

This sequence joins TRBV6-2 or TRBV6-3 and TRBJ1-5; no reliable D call. There are 15 residues in the CDR3. Germline CDR1 MNHEY, CDR2 SVGEGT. V lost 0 bases and J 0 bases, leaving 6 bases between the germline ends. This CDR3 reads CASSYSAVSNQPQHF. CDR3 coding DNA: TGTGCCAGCAGTTACTCAGCGGTTAGCAATCAGCCCCAGCATTTT.

Many counts were recorded for this clone. The V and J genes are TRBV6-5 and TRBJ2-5; 10 bases map to TRBD2. The CDR3 extends over 16 amino acids. Germline V gene sequence: CDR1 MNHEY, CDR2 SVGAGI. J lost 5 bases, V lost 2 bases, and 8 bases had no gene match. The CDR3 region has the DNA TGTGCCAGCAGTTACCGGTCTAGCGGGAGTTGGGAGACCCAGTACTTC. Its protein is CASSYRSSGSWETQYF.

This chain joins TRBV4-2 and TRBJ2-5; tentative D call: TRBD2 (6 bases). Germline loops: CDR1 LGHNA, CDR2 YNFKEQ. This CDR3 is 14 amino acids long. The V end was cut by 0 bases, the J end by 3 bases, with 8 bases between. The CDR3 loop reads CASSQDSGEETQYF. The DNA of the CDR3 is TGTGCCAGCAGCCAAGATTCGGGGGAAGAGACCCAGTACTTC.

The rearrangement uses TRBV25-1 and TRBJ2-5; tentatively, D is TRBD2 (7 bases). There are 13 residues in the CDR3. Germline assignment: CDR1 MGHDK and CDR2 SYGVNS. V dropped 8 bases and J dropped 2 bases, with 12 bases sitting between them. The CDR3 sequence is CASGEGGQETQYF. Written as DNA, the CDR3 is TGTGCCAGCGGAGAGGGGGGGCAAGAGACCCAGTACTTC.

The gene calls are TRBV5-1 and TRBJ2-2; 13 bases line up with TRBD2. CDR1 and CDR2 (germline): SGHRS, YFSETQ. The V gene end was trimmed by 3 bases and the J gene end by 3 bases; junction bases not matched to a gene: 8. The CDR3 has 18 residues. The CDR3 coding sequence is TGCGCCAGCAGCTCCGGACTAGCGGGGGTCCTAGACACCGGGGAGCTGTTTTTT. It specifies CASSSGLAGVLDTGELFF.

This chain links TRBV6-5 with TRBJ1-1; D gene ambiguous. CDR1 is MNHEY, CDR2 SVGAGI, per germline. The CDR3 extends over 15 amino acids. Trimming took off 5 bases at V and 5 bases at J, with 18 bases between the two ends. CDR3 DNA: TGTGCCAGCAGTCCTGGGCCCCCGGGGTATACTGAAGCTTTCTTT. It yields the protein CASSPGPPGYTEAFF.

This clone was found once. The rearrangement uses TRBV10-3 and TRBJ1-1; D not resolved. Germline V gene lookup returns CDR1 ENHRY and CDR2 SYGVKD. Trimming cost V 3 bases and J 0 bases, with 8 bases left between them. The CDR3 has 14 residues. CDR3 protein: CAISDRLMNTEAFF. The CDR3, as DNA: TGTGCCATCAGTGACAGACTCATGAACACTGAAGCTTTCTTT.

A remark on this clone: The junction departs from germline at one end; a sequencing error may be responsible. This sequence joins TRBV20-1 and TRBJ1-2; D not certain. Germline assignment: CDR1 DFQATT and CDR2 SNEGSKA (reference sequence). CDR3 size: 10 residues. The DNA for the CDR3 is TGCAGTTGGGTATACTACGGCTACACCTTC. Translating it yields CSWVYYGYTF.

This chain connects TRBV5-6 to TRBJ2-2; D is unresolved. Trimming left V 2 bases short and J 5 bases short, with 10 bases between. CDR1 and CDR2 from the germline V gene are SGHDT and YYEEEE. The CDR3 has 14 amino acids. The CDR3 spells CASSFNSITGELFF. The DNA for the CDR3 is TGTGCCAGCAGCTTTAACAGTATTACCGGGGAGCTGTTTTTT.

The chain combines TRBV11-2 with TRBJ2-2; D unresolved. V was trimmed by 6 bases and J by 2 bases, leaving 7 bases between them. Germline lookup yields CDR1 SGHAT and CDR2 FQNNGV. The CDR3 covers 13 residues. The CDR3, as DNA: TGTGCCAGCAGAAGACAAAACACCGGGGAGCTGTTTTTT. This translates into CASRRQNTGELFF.

The rearrangement uses TRBV5-1 and TRBJ2-2, with no clear D. The V and J ends lost 2 bases and 6 bases respectively, with 11 bases between them. Germline V gene sequence: CDR1 SGHRS, CDR2 YFSETQ. The CDR3 has 14 amino acids. CDR3 DNA sequence: TGCGCCAGCAGCTTTCATCCAGCGTCCGGGGAGCTGTTTTTT. Protein sequence: CASSFHPASGELFF.

The genes are TRBV29-1 and TRBJ2-1; tentatively, D is TRBD2 (6 bases). Germline V CDR1 and CDR2: SQVTM, ANQGSEA. The CDR3 runs to 12 residues. CDR3 sequence (DNA): TGCAGTTCAGAGGCGGGGTCGCGGGAGCAGTTCTTC. Translated, it gives CSSEAGSREQFF.

The chain couples TRBV7-2 to TRBJ2-7; 10 bases match TRBD2. V lost 5 bases and J lost 4; bases outside the gene matches: 8. This CDR3 has 15 residues. Germline V gene data show CDR1 as SGHTA and CDR2 as FQGNSA. CDR3 protein: CASSAQLAGYYEQYF. The CDR3 coding sequence is TGTGCCAGCAGCGCCCAACTAGCGGGATATTACGAGCAGTACTTC.

This rearrangement joins TRBV27 to TRBJ1-2, with 7 bases that match TRBD1. Per germline, CDR1 MNHEY and CDR2 SMNVEV (reference sequence). V shed 3 bases, J shed 1 base, and the junction held 2 bases outside the gene matches. The CDR3 runs to 14 residues. CDR3 residues: CASSFQGVNYGYTF. In DNA, the CDR3 is TGTGCCAGCAGTTTCCAGGGGGTTAACTATGGCTACACCTTC.